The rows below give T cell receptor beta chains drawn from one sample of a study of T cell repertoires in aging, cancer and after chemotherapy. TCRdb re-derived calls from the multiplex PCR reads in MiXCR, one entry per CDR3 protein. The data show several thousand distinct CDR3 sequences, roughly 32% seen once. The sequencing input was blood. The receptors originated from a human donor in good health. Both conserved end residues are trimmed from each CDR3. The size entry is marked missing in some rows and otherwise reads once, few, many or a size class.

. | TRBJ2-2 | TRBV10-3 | ATNPGQPNTGELF
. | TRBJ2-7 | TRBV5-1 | ASSLGLAGSLSYEQY
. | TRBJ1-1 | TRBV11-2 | ASRRGREAF
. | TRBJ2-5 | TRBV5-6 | ASSSRAGSQQETQY
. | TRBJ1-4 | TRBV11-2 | ASSFRHTEKLF
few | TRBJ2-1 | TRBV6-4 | ASSQGSRNEQF
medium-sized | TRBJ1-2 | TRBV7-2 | ASSLGAGDYGYT
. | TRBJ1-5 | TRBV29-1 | SVAESENQPQH
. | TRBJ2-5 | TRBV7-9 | ASSLGGSGRAETQY
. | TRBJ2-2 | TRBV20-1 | SASASALSYTGELF
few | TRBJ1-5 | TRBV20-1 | SALQGLGGNQPQH
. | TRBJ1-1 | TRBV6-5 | ASSSLENTEAF
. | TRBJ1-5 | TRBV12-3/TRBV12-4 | ASSPFGYSNQPQH
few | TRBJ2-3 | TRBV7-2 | ASKLFGLTDTQY
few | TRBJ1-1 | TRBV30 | AWSQRENTEAF
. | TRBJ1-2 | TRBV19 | ASRPDGTRGYT
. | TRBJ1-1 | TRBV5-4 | ASSSSGQGMNTEAF
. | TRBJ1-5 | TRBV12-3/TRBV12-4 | ASSPDRSNQPQH
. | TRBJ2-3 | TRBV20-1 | SASEGPTSTDTQY
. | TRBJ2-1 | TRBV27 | ASSLLGDEQF